The T cell receptor (beta chain) described here comes from a study of CD8 T cells in Susac syndrome. Regarding the study as a whole: The authors acknowledged that their TCR sequencing and HLA analysis involved a relatively small number of individuals.

cDNA came from about 0.5 to 1 ug RNA primed by random hexamers. The authors amplified TCR beta CDR3 across 54 Vbeta and 13 Jbeta using immunoSEQ multiplex PCR. TCRdb re-analysed the immunoSEQ multiplex PCR reads in MiXCR, keeping a single row per CDR3 protein. The sample includes about 170,000 distinct CDR3 sequences, 85% to 95% of them seen just once. Note on this clonotype: Its antigen is currently unknown.

The authors carried out high-throughput sequencing of TCR beta. They applied it to CD8+ and CD4+ T cells obtained from blood. Germline V gene data show CDR1 as MNHEY and CDR2 as SVGAGI. The CDR3 consists of 13 residues. Trimming took 5 bases from V and 14 from J, leaving 16 bases between them. This sequence was found in a human donor with multiple sclerosis. The sequenced sample was CD4+ T cells from PBMCs. This chain links TRBV6-5 with TRBJ1-6, with a weak D call TRBD1 (5 bases). Here the CDR3 reads CASSEPGTGSLHF. The CDR3 bases are TGTGCCAGCAGTGAACCCGGGACGGGGTCCCTCCACTTT.